This entry lists 25 T cell receptor beta chains sequenced from one sample in a study of blood T cells in healthy people across ages. For the second PCR, which ran for 7 to 11 cycles, a sample-barcoded 5' primer and a J-beta primer mix were used. MiXCR was run by TCRdb on the 5' RACE reads, yielding one entry per CDR3 protein. The table records roughly 800,000 distinct CDR3 sequences, about 62% of them present only once. The sequenced sample consisted of blood. The receptors stem from a man younger than 45 in good health.

Only one count was recorded for this clonotype. The V and J genes are TRBV4-3 and TRBJ2-2; 7 nucleotides agree with TRBD1. Trimming at V came to 4 bases and at J to 4 bases, leaving 12 bases not matched to a gene. Germline CDR1 is LGHNA and CDR2 is YSLEER. The CDR3 runs to 17 residues. CDR3 in amino acids: CASSPKQGGLFTGELFF. CDR3 coding DNA: TGCGCCAGCAGCCCCAAGCAAGGGGGCCTCTTCACCGGGGAGCTGTTTTTT.

The chain joins TRBV27 to TRBJ2-3; TRBD2 is a possible D gene (5 bases). Trimming shortened V by 6 bases and J by 2 bases, and 21 bases separated the two germline ends. The CDR3 spans 17 residues. The germline V gene encodes CDR1 MNHEY and CDR2 SMNVEV (reference sequence). For the CDR3, the DNA is TGTGCCAGCAGCCCGCTACTACCCGGGATAAACACAGATACGCAGTATTTT. This translates into CASSPLLPGINTDTQYF.

The rearrangement joins TRBV30 to TRBJ2-7, with a tentative D call TRBD2 (5 bases). The V end lost 2 bases, the J end lost 3 bases, and 11 bases lay between the germline ends. Germline values: CDR1 GTSNPN, CDR2 SVGIG (reference sequence). This CDR3 region has 13 residues. DNA of the CDR3: TGTGCCTGGAGTTGGGGTGAGGGCTACGAGCAGTACTTC. Protein product: CAWSWGEGYEQYF.

V gene TRBV6-6 combines with J gene TRBJ1-2; 8 positions agree with TRBD1. CDR1 is MNHNY, CDR2 SVGAGI, per germline (reference sequence). The V gene end was trimmed by 8 bases and the J gene end by 3 bases; junction bases not matched to a gene: 8. This CDR3 contains 14 residues. CDR3 loop: CASGHGQGDYGYTF. For the CDR3, the DNA is TGTGCCAGCGGACATGGACAGGGAGACTATGGCTACACCTTC.

The chain combines TRBV7-2 with TRBJ2-7; TRBD2 matches at 7 bases. The CDR3 covers 12 residues. J lost 7 bases, V lost 5 bases, and 5 bases had no gene match. The germline gives CDR1 SGHTA, CDR2 FQGNSA. CDR3 coding DNA: TGTGCCAGCAGCCCCTACGGGGGGGAGCAGTACTTC. Protein: CASSPYGGEQYF.

The chain uses TRBV20-1 and TRBJ1-6, with D unresolved. The length of the CDR3 is 12 residues. Germline assignment: CDR1 DFQATT and CDR2 SNEGSKA (reference sequence). V was pared by 5 bases and J by 11 bases, with 13 bases between. The CDR3 here is CSADDKNPPLHF. DNA for the CDR3: TGCAGTGCTGACGATAAGAATCCACCCCTCCACTTT.

DNA of the CDR3: TGTGCCAGCAGCTTAGCGGACTCTTCGGGGGGTTCACCCCTCCACTTT. This sequence encodes CASSLADSSGGSPLHF. The chain links TRBV7-2 to TRBJ1-6; possibly TRBD1 for D (5 bases). From germline, CDR1 is SGHTA and CDR2 FQGNSA. This CDR3 region has 16 residues. Trimming cost V 0 bases and J 9 bases, with 15 bases left between them.

The CDR3 loop reads CASSQSDAVCGAFF. The CDR3 bases are TGTGCCAGCAGCCAATCCGATGCGGTCTGTGGAGCTTTCTTT. The chain has TRBV3-1 and TRBJ1-1; D remains unclear. This CDR3 is 14 amino acids long. Looked up from germline, CDR1 is LGHDT and CDR2 is YNNKEL (reference sequence). V lost 2 bases, J lost 10 bases, and 17 bases lay in between.

This clonotype has only a few counts. V gene TRBV7-9 combines with J gene TRBJ2-3; possible D gene TRBD2, 5 bases. The CDR3 is made up of 15 amino acids. The germline gives CDR1 SEHNR, CDR2 FQNEAQ (reference sequence). V dropped 1 base and J dropped 0 bases, with 8 bases sitting between them. CDR3: CASSLDGGSTDTQYF. The CDR3 DNA reads as TGTGCCAGCAGCTTAGATGGCGGGAGCACAGATACGCAGTATTTT.

The gene calls are TRBV20-1 and TRBJ1-5; 7 nucleotides match TRBD1. Looked up from germline, CDR1 is DFQATT and CDR2 is SNEGSKA (reference sequence). This CDR3 region has 15 residues. V lost 5 bases and J lost 4; bases outside the gene matches: 11. DNA for the CDR3: TGCAGTGCTCTTCTGGGGGGACAGAGAAATCAGCCCCAGCATTTT. Protein sequence: CSALLGGQRNQPQHF.

The chain links TRBV13 to TRBJ1-2, with 8 bases fitting TRBD1. V gave up 3 bases and J gave up 6 bases; unmatched junction bases: 12. Per germline, CDR1 PRHDT and CDR2 FYEKMQ (reference sequence). This CDR3 is 16 amino acids long. The CDR3 DNA follows: TGTGCCAGCAGCTTCAGGGGGCAGCGGGCCTCCCATGGCTACACCTTC. Encoded protein: CASSFRGQRASHGYTF.

V is TRBV27 and J is TRBJ2-1; the D gene is possibly TRBD2 (7 bases). V was trimmed by 7 bases and J by 1 base, leaving 29 bases between them. The germline gives CDR1 MNHEY, CDR2 SMNVEV (reference sequence). The CDR3 spans 20 residues. The CDR3 protein is CASTAVGGVRPKRSYNEQFF. CDR3 nucleotide sequence: TGTGCCAGCACAGCGGTAGGGGGGGTCCGACCTAAGCGGTCCTACAATGAGCAGTTCTTC.

This clonotype was picked up one time. The J gene is TRBJ1-6, the V gene TRBV30; D is ambiguous. The CDR3 length is 15 residues. V was trimmed by 0 bases and J by 4 bases, leaving 10 bases between them. In germline, CDR1 is GTSNPN, CDR2 SVGIG (reference sequence). CDR3 amino acids: CAWSVKGQYNSPLHF. The CDR3, as DNA: TGTGCCTGGAGTGTAAAGGGCCAGTATAATTCACCCCTCCACTTT.

This clonotype was recorded a few times. This chain uses TRBV7-9 with TRBJ1-1; no reliable D call. The germline V gene has CDR1 SEHNR and CDR2 FQNEAQ (reference sequence). This CDR3 region has 14 residues. Trimming left V 1 base short and J 4 bases short, with 10 bases between. The CDR3 spells CASSLEGASTEAFF. As DNA, the CDR3 is TGTGCCAGCAGCTTAGAGGGCGCTTCCACTGAAGCTTTCTTT.

The chain links TRBV2 to TRBJ2-3; 9 bases match TRBD1. The CDR3 runs to 14 residues. In germline, CDR1 is SNHLY, CDR2 FYNNEI. Trimming removed 6 bases from V and 5 bases from J; junction bases left unmatched: 6. CDR3 in amino acids: CASRQGASQDTQYF. The CDR3 nucleotides are TGTGCCAGCAGACAGGGGGCCAGTCAAGATACGCAGTATTTT.

The J gene is TRBJ2-1, the V gene TRBV11-2; D unresolved. The CDR3 length is 15 residues. V was pared by 2 bases and J by 6 bases, with 14 bases between. Germline assignment: CDR1 SGHAT and CDR2 FQNNGV. The CDR3 region is CASSLIAYHGNEQFF. In nucleotides, the CDR3 is TGTGCCAGCAGCTTAATCGCCTATCACGGCAATGAGCAGTTCTTC.

This clonotype was seen only a few times. The chain combines TRBV29-1 with TRBJ1-2; a possible D gene is TRBD1 (6 bases). With 8 bases removed from V and 8 bases from J, the gap between germline ends came to 15 bases. Germline values: CDR1 SQVTM, CDR2 ANQGSEA. CDR3 length equals 11 residues. CDR3 residues: CSKGPGEGYTF. The CDR3 region has the DNA TGCAGCAAAGGACCAGGGGAGGGCTACACCTTC.

V is TRBV7-6 and J is TRBJ2-4; D unresolved. Near its end, the DNA agrees better with TRBJ2-7, so the J call may be wrong. CDR1 is SGHVS, CDR2 FNYEAQ, per germline. The CDR3 contains 13 residues. CDR3 nucleotides: TGTGCCAGCAGCTTAGGGTCCTTTGGCGAGCAGTACTTC. Translation gives CASSLGSFGEQYF.

The chain links TRBV25-1 to TRBJ2-5; D ambiguous. The last part of the DNA fits TRBJ2-7 better; the J call may be wrong. Germline V lookup: CDR1 MGHDK, CDR2 SYGVNS. The CDR3 runs 14 residues. The CDR3 nucleotides are TGTGCCAGCAGTGAAGGCCTAGGTTGGTACGAGCAGTACTTC. This gives the protein CASSEGLGWYEQYF.

This clonotype turned up a few times. V is TRBV12-3 or TRBV12-4 and J is TRBJ2-3, with D maybe TRBD1 (6 bases). The CDR3 totals 14 residues. The V end was cut by 5 bases, the J end by 2 bases, with 11 bases between. Written as DNA, the CDR3 is TGTGCCAGCAGTCCAACAGGGTTCACAGATACGCAGTATTTT. Its translation is CASSPTGFTDTQYF.

The chain carries TRBV6-5 and TRBJ2-6, with D unclear. The germline CDR1 and CDR2 sequences are MNHEY and SVGAGI. V was pared by 2 bases and J by 2 bases, with 10 bases between. This CDR3 comprises 16 residues. The CDR3 is CASSYIGPTGANVLTF. In nucleotides, the CDR3 is TGTGCCAGCAGTTACATCGGGCCTACTGGGGCCAACGTCCTGACTTTC.

In its sample, this clonotype was seen a few times. The chain uses TRBV20-1 and TRBJ2-7; TRBD1 might be the D (6 bases). CDR1 is DFQATT, CDR2 SNEGSKA, per germline (reference sequence). The CDR3 length is 15 residues. V was clipped by 1 base and J by 1 base, with 14 bases between them. CDR3 bases: TGCAGTGCTAGAGTGGGGGCGGTTTTATCCTACGAGCAGTACTTC. It translates to CSARVGAVLSYEQYF.

Comment on this clonotype: It may be a read error: a sequence one base away is much more abundant. This chain links TRBV3-1 with TRBJ2-4; perhaps TRBD2 as D (6 bases). With the DNA end fitting TRBJ2-7 better, the J assignment may be wrong. Per the germline V gene, CDR1 is LGHDT and CDR2 is YNNKEL (reference sequence). This CDR3 is built from 16 residues. CDR3 in DNA: TGTGCCGGCAGCCAAATAATCGCGGGGAGAACCTACGAGCAGTACTTC. It encodes CAGSQIIAGRTYEQYF.

The J gene is TRBJ2-7, the V gene TRBV20-1; a weak D match, TRBD1 (5 bases). CDR1 and CDR2 (germline): DFQATT, SNEGSKA (reference sequence). CDR3 length: 13 amino acids. The CDR3 here is CTTNKGLDYEQYF. The CDR3 coding sequence is TGCACCACTAATAAGGGGCTTGACTACGAGCAGTACTTC.

This clonotype was seen just once. This chain connects TRBV4-3 to TRBJ2-2; TRBD2 agrees at 7 bases. This CDR3 has 17 amino acids. The V gene end was trimmed by 0 bases and the J gene end by 6 bases; junction bases not matched to a gene: 10. Germline V gives CDR1 LGHNA, CDR2 YSLEER. As DNA, the CDR3 is TGCGCCAGCAGCCAAGACCTTACTAGCGAAGGGGCCGGGGAGCTGTTTTTT. Amino acids: CASSQDLTSEGAGELFF.